This T cell receptor beta chain was documented in a study of T cells in localized non-small cell lung cancer. With respect to this clone: Its target is not known.

Method: immunoSEQ multiplex PCR; TCRdb's copy keeps in-frame clones and lacks some. The table lists some 54,000 clones, around three quarters of them singletons. Points from the study as a whole: The appearance of a median about 62 of the top 100 tumor clones was seen in adjacent lung. Longer overall survival associated with higher blood T cell density; shorter survival with higher adjacent-lung clonality. The study sequenced only one region of the tumor. As a result, intratumor heterogeneity could not be excluded and remains possible.

This clonotype was obtained from a woman between 40 and 69 years old with stage II lung adenocarcinoma. The sample was PBMCs, taken before any cancer treatment.

CDR3 sequence reads: CASMSGVTGNTIYF. The CDR3 DNA is TGTGCCAGCATGTCGGGGGTTACTGGAAACACCATATATTTT. The chain uses TRBV9 and TRBJ1-3; possibly TRBD1 for D (5 bases). The CDR3 spans 14 residues. Trimming left V 6 bases short and J 2 bases short, with 12 bases between. Germline V gene sequence: CDR1 SGDLS, CDR2 YYNGEE.